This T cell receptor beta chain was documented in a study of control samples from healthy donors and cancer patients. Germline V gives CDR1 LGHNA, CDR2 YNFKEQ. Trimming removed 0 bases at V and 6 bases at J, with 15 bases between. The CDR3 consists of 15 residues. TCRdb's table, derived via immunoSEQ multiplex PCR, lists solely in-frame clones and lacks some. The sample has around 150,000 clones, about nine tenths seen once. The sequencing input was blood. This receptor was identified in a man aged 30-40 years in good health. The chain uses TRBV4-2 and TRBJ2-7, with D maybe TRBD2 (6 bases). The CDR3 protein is CASSQDGLRGGEQYF. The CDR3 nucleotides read TGTGCCAGCAGCCAAGACGGATTAAGGGGAGGCGAGCAGTACTTC.